A single sample gave rise to the 26 T cell receptor beta chains below, sequenced in a study of control samples from healthy donors and cancer patients. The protocol was immunoSEQ multiplex PCR, while the TCRdb copy is restricted to in-frame clones and leaves out a portion. Here the sample spans around 140,000 clones, 89% being singletons. What was sequenced was PBMCs. Every receptor here comes from a man aged 50 to 60 with head and neck cancer.

The rearrangement links TRBV2 to TRBJ2-4; unclear D gene. This CDR3 contains 14 residues. Germline lookup yields CDR1 SNHLY and CDR2 FYNNEI. V was trimmed by 3 bases and J by 0 bases, leaving 6 bases between them. The CDR3 is CASSDQVAKNIQYF. The DNA of the CDR3 is TGTGCCAGCAGTGACCAGGTAGCCAAAAACATTCAGTACTTC.

The chain combines TRBV11-2 with TRBJ1-2, with D perhaps matching TRBD1 (5 bases). The CDR3 has 15 amino acids. From germline, CDR1 is SGHAT and CDR2 FQNNGV. The V and J ends lost 6 bases and 3 bases respectively, with 17 bases between them. CDR3 in amino acids: CASSRRDQTDYGYTF. CDR3 DNA: TGTGCCAGCAGTCGCCGGGACCAAACGGACTATGGCTACACCTTC.

This clone appeared a single time. A much larger clonotype is one base distant, so this may be a read error. V gene TRBV5-4 combines with J gene TRBJ2-3; D gene uncertain. This CDR3 comprises 11 residues. CDR1 and CDR2 from the germline V gene are SGHNT and YYREEE (reference sequence). V gave up 5 bases and J gave up 2 bases, with 3 bases separating them. In DNA form, the CDR3 reads TGTGCCAGCAGTCACACAGATACGCAGTATTTT. Translated: CASSHTDTQYF.

The table lists this clone with a count of one. The rearrangement joins TRBV14 to TRBJ2-7; D gene ambiguous. V gave up 4 bases and J gave up 4 bases, with 8 bases separating them. Germline assignment: CDR1 SGHDN and CDR2 FVKESK. The CDR3 runs 12 residues. The CDR3 nucleotides are TGTGCCAGCAGCCTTGGAGCTTACGAGCAGTACTTC. Amino acid sequence: CASSLGAYEQYF.

The V gene is TRBV20-1, the J gene TRBJ2-2; D not certain. Trimming shortened V by 5 bases and J by 2 bases, and 3 bases separated the two germline ends. CDR1 and CDR2 from the germline V gene are DFQATT and SNEGSKA (reference sequence). The CDR3 runs 11 residues. CDR3 in amino acids: CSAGNTGELFF. CDR3 in DNA: TGCAGTGCTGGAAACACCGGGGAGCTGTTTTTT.

This clone occurred once. The chain has TRBV19 and TRBJ2-7; maybe TRBD1 (5 bases). The CDR3 runs to 14 residues. The germline V gene encodes CDR1 LNHDA and CDR2 SQIVND (reference sequence). V was clipped by 7 bases and J by 0 bases, with 13 bases between them. CDR3 coding DNA: TGTGCCAGTAAGGCGACAGCTACCTCCTACGAGCAGTACTTC. This encodes CASKATATSYEQYF.

This clone was observed once. This chain connects TRBV4-2 to TRBJ1-4; 7 bases map to TRBD1. The germline gives CDR1 LGHNA, CDR2 YNFKEQ. The CDR3 covers 16 residues. V shed 5 bases, J shed 3 bases, and the junction held 9 bases outside the gene matches. CDR3 coding DNA: TGTGCCAGCAGCTCAGAGGGGGCCTTGTCTAATGAAAAACTGTTTTTT. Its translation: CASSSEGALSNEKLFF.

The chain employs TRBV14 and TRBJ2-1, with 9 bases matching TRBD2. V was clipped by 3 bases and J by 2 bases; unmatched bases: 2. Germline-derived CDR1 and CDR2 are SGHDN and FVKESK. This CDR3 is 15 amino acids long. Here the CDR3 reads CASSQIAGAYNEQFF. In DNA form, the CDR3 reads TGTGCCAGCAGCCAGATAGCGGGAGCCTACAATGAGCAGTTCTTC.

The gene calls are TRBV18 and TRBJ2-4; 7 bases align to TRBD1. The CDR3 extends over 13 amino acids. Germline V gene data show CDR1 as KGHSH and CDR2 as LQKENI. The V and J ends lost 6 bases and 8 bases, in that order; junction bases with no gene match: 7. For the CDR3, the DNA is TGTGCCAGCTCCCCCGGGCAGGGGGACATTCAGTACTTC. This sequence encodes CASSPGQGDIQYF.

The chain carries TRBV7-2 and TRBJ1-5; no clear D. In germline, CDR1 is SGHTA, CDR2 FQGNSA. The V end was cut by 5 bases, the J end by 11 bases, with 16 bases between. The CDR3 runs to 13 residues. In DNA form, the CDR3 reads TGTGCCAGCAGCCCCGGCCCCATCGATGCCCAGCATTTT. It encodes CASSPGPIDAQHF.

The V gene is TRBV6-1, the J gene TRBJ1-4; D not resolved. Germline-derived CDR1 and CDR2 are MNHNS and SASEGT. Trimming stripped 2 bases from V and 7 bases from J, with 11 bases between. The CDR3 spans 14 residues. CDR3: CASSEPGGGEKLFF. As DNA, the CDR3 is TGTGCCAGCAGTGAACCAGGAGGTGGTGAAAAACTGTTTTTT.

The V call is TRBV2, the J call TRBJ2-3; 11 bases match TRBD2. Germline V gives CDR1 SNHLY, CDR2 FYNNEI. The J segment lost 4 bases and the V segment lost 5 bases, leaving 8 bases of the junction unmatched. CDR3 size: 16 residues. The CDR3 loop is CASSPGLAGIADTQYF. The CDR3 DNA reads TGTGCCAGCAGTCCTGGACTAGCGGGCATCGCAGATACGCAGTATTTT.

V is TRBV6-5 and J is TRBJ2-5; weak D call: TRBD1 (6 bases). CDR1 is MNHEY and CDR2 is SVGAGI in the germline V gene. The CDR3 is made up of 11 amino acids. V lost 6 bases, J lost 10 bases, and 12 bases lay in between. The CDR3 protein is CASRATGSQYF. As DNA, the CDR3 is TGTGCCAGCAGAGCTACAGGGAGCCAGTACTTC.

This clone has more than one count but fewer than ten. CDR3 nucleotides: TGTGCCAGCAGCGCAAAAGGGACAGGTCACTATGGCTACACCTTC. Its translation: CASSAKGTGHYGYTF. The V call is TRBV21-1, the J call TRBJ1-2; the table assigns TRBD1, which was not confirmed against the DNA. TRBV21-1 is a pseudogene segment. This CDR3 has 15 amino acids.

The rearrangement links TRBV6-5 to TRBJ2-7, with D perhaps given as TRBD1 or TRBD2 (7 bases each). The germline CDR1 and CDR2 sequences are MNHEY and SVGAGI. This CDR3 comprises 13 residues. The ends were cut back, 3 bases at V and 6 bases at J, with 12 bases in the middle. CDR3 bases: TGTGCCAGCAGTTATACCAGGGGGGGCGAGCAGTACTTC. This encodes CASSYTRGGEQYF.

This chain links TRBV30 with TRBJ2-1; TRBD2 matches 13 bases. The CDR3 is 15 residues long. J gave up 9 bases and V 1 base, and 6 bases lay outside the gene matches. Germline lookup yields CDR1 GTSNPN and CDR2 SVGIG (reference sequence). As DNA, the CDR3 is TGTGCCTGGAGTGGGAAGGGACTAGCGGGGAGTGAGCAGTTCTTC. As protein: CAWSGKGLAGSEQFF.

This clone was seen just once. The chain uses TRBV18 and TRBJ1-2; no clear D gene. The germline V gene encodes CDR1 KGHSH and CDR2 LQKENI. The ends were cut back, 0 bases at V and 1 base at J, with 12 bases in the middle. The CDR3 runs 16 residues. CDR3 DNA sequence: TGTGCCAGCTCACCACCACATCGGGGAATTAACTATGGCTACACCTTC. Translating gives CASSPPHRGINYGYTF.

The CDR3 DNA is TGTGCCAGCAGCGGCACGGAGCGGGGGGCGTACACCGGGGAGCTGTTTTTT. This codes for CASSGTERGAYTGELFF. This chain links TRBV9 with TRBJ2-2; 9 bases line up with TRBD2. The CDR3 runs to 17 residues. V was pared by 3 bases and J by 3 bases, with 9 bases of the junction left unmatched. Germline loops: CDR1 SGDLS, CDR2 YYNGEE.

The chain couples TRBV28 to TRBJ1-6, with unresolved D. Trimming left V 3 bases short and J 10 bases short, with 16 bases between. This CDR3 comprises 15 residues. Germline CDR1 is MDHEN and CDR2 is SYDVKM. CDR3 sequence reads: CASSFLDSGYSPLHF. In DNA, the CDR3 is TGTGCCAGCAGTTTTTTGGATTCGGGGTACTCACCCCTCCACTTT.

This clone was seen a few times. The chain links TRBV4-1 to TRBJ1-6; D call uncertain. Trimming pared 0 bases from V and 8 bases from J, leaving 14 bases between. The CDR3 loop spans 16 amino acids. CDR1 and CDR2 (germline): MGHRA, YSYEKL. The DNA for the CDR3 is TGCGCCAGCAGCCAAGAAGGGATGGCAGCGGATTCACCCCTCCACTTT. This encodes CASSQEGMAADSPLHF.

The rearrangement uses TRBV5-4 and TRBJ2-5; 7 bases agree with TRBD1. Unmatched junction bases numbered 10, after V lost 4 bases and J lost 4 bases. The germline CDR1 and CDR2 sequences are SGHNT and YYREEE (reference sequence). The CDR3 runs 15 residues. CDR3 residues: CASSSQGTAPETQYF. In DNA form, the CDR3 reads TGTGCCAGCAGCAGTCAAGGGACAGCTCCAGAGACCCAGTACTTC.

The chain carries TRBV11-2 and TRBJ2-7; no definite D call. The CDR3 runs 15 residues. Germline CDR1 reads SGHAT; CDR2 reads FQNNGV. Deletions cut 1 base from V and 0 bases from J, with 10 bases between. DNA for the CDR3: TGTGCCAGCAGCTTAGGGAACCTTCGCTCCTACGAGCAGTACTTC. It yields the protein CASSLGNLRSYEQYF.

DNA for the CDR3: TGTGCCAGCAGCTCACCCGGTGGCCTTGGAGAAAAACTGTTTTTT. It yields the protein CASSSPGGLGEKLFF. The chain couples TRBV7-9 to TRBJ1-4; D remains unclear. V was clipped by 4 bases and J by 8 bases, with 17 bases between them. Germline V gene sequence: CDR1 SEHNR, CDR2 FQNEAQ (reference sequence). CDR3 length equals 15 residues.

This clone has a single count. V usage is TRBV6-5 and J usage is TRBJ2-3; tentatively, D is TRBD1 (5 bases). Germline V gene data show CDR1 as MNHEY and CDR2 as SVGAGI. V was cut by 4 bases and J by 1 base, with 9 bases left in between. The CDR3 is 14 amino acids. The CDR3 here is CASSSATGTDTQYF. The DNA for the CDR3 is TGTGCCAGCAGTTCCGCGACAGGCACAGATACGCAGTATTTT.

The chain is built from TRBV5-6 and TRBJ1-1; D is possibly TRBD1 (5 bases). CDR3 length: 14 amino acids. CDR1 and CDR2 from the germline V gene are SGHDT and YYEEEE. The V end was cut by 3 bases, the J end by 0 bases, with 9 bases between. This CDR3 is CASSWRGMNTEAFF. In DNA form, the CDR3 reads TGTGCCAGCAGCTGGCGGGGGATGAACACTGAAGCTTTCTTT.

The V call is TRBV19, the J call TRBJ2-7, with 14 bases fitting TRBD2. Germline CDR1 reads LNHDA; CDR2 reads SQIVND (reference sequence). The CDR3 runs 15 residues. V trimming: 3 bases; J trimming: 6 bases; junction bases outside the gene matches: 4. CDR3 loop: CASSMGTSGRSEQYF. In DNA, the CDR3 is TGTGCCAGTAGTATGGGGACTAGCGGGAGAAGCGAGCAGTACTTC.